This TCR beta chain was sequenced in a study of CD8 T cells in Susac syndrome. After extraction with the RNeasy kit, about 0.5 to 1 ug of the RNA was reverse transcribed using random hexamers. TCRdb recomputed calls from the immunoSEQ multiplex PCR reads with MiXCR, one row per CDR3 protein. The table records about 400,000 distinct CDR3 sequences, 85% of them present only once. V shed 5 bases, J shed 5 bases, and the junction held 6 bases outside the gene matches. This CDR3 is 15 amino acids long. The specimen was CD8+ T cells from PBMCs. The chain uses TRBV12-3 or TRBV12-4 and TRBJ2-1; 10 nucleotides line up with TRBD2. The TCR originated in a human donor with multiple sclerosis. The CDR3 loop reads CASSPLAGTDNEQFF. CDR3 nucleotides: TGTGCCAGCAGTCCACTAGCGGGGACCGACAATGAGCAGTTCTTC.